One TCR beta chain is described in this entry. The antigen remains undetermined. Constant-region reverse primers amplified full-length variable regions, followed by semi-nested Nested Universal Primer A PCR. TCRdb re-analysed the 5' RACE reads in MiXCR, keeping a single row per CDR3 protein. This sample carries 35,000 to 45,000 distinct CDR3 sequences, around a fifth of them seen once, and the ten largest clones take 4.3%. The junction had 8 bases not matched to a gene; V was cut back by 3 bases and J by 8 bases. Germline CDR1 is SGDLS and CDR2 is YYNGEE. CDR3 length: 15 residues. Study outcomes and limitations: The TCR gene usage of tumor memory CD4+ T cells clustered together with blood and lymph node memory CD4+ cells and with lymph node naive CD4+ cells. Tumor-infiltrating Treg TCR alpha and beta sequences overlapped most with tumor naive CD4+ T cells, then blood naive. The larger cohort examined one V-J beta rearrangement, not whole repertoires.

Tregs were sorted as CD4+CD25+CD127-/low cells. The specimen was Tregs sorted from a lymph node. The chain links TRBV9 to TRBJ1-6; TRBD1 agrees at 7 bases. This TCR derives from a female donor with breast cancer. CDR3 sequence reads: CASSAGGGGDSPLHF. The CDR3 nucleotides are TGTGCCAGCAGCGCTGGGGGAGGGGGCGATTCACCCCTCCACTTT.